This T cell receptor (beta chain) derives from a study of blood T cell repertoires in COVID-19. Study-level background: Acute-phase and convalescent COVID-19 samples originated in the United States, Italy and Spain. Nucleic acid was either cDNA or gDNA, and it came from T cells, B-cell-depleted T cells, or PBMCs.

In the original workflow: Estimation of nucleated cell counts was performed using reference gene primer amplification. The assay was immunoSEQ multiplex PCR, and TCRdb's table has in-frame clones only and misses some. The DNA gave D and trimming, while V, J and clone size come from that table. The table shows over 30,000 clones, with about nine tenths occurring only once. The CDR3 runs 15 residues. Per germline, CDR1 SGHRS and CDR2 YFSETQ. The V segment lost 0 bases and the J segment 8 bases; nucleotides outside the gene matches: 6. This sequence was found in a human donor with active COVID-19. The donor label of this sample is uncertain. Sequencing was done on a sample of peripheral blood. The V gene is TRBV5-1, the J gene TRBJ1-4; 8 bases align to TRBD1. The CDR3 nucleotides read TGCGCCAGCAGCTTGGCCCAGGGGGCGAGAGAAAAACTGTTTTTT. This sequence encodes CASSLAQGAREKLFF.